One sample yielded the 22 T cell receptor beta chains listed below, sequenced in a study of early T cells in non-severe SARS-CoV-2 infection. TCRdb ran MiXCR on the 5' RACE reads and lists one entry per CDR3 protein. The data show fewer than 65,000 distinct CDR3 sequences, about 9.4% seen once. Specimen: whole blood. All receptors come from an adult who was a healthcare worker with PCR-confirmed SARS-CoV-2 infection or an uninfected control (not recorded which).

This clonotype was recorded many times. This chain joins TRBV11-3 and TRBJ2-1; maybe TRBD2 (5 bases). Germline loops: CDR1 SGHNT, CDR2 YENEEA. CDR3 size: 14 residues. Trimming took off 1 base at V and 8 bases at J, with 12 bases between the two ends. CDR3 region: CASSLVSASHEQFF. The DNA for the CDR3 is TGTGCCAGCAGCTTAGTGTCCGCTAGCCATGAGCAGTTCTTC. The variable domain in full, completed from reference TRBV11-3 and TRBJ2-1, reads EAGVVQSPRYKIIEKKQPVAFWCNPISGHNTLYWYLQNLGQGPELLIRYENEEAVDDSQLPKDRFSAERLKGVDSTLKIQPAELGDSAVYLCASSLVSASHEQFFGPGTRLTVL.

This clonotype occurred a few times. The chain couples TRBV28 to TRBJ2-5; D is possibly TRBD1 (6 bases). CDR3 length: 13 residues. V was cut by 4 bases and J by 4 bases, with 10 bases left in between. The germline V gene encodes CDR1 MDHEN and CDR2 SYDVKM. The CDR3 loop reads CASSSGAGETQYF. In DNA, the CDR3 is TGTGCCAGCAGTTCAGGGGCGGGAGAGACCCAGTACTTC.

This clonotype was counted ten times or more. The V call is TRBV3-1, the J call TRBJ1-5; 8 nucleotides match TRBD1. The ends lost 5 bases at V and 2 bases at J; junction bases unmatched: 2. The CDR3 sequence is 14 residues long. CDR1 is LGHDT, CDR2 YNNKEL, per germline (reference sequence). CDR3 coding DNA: TGTGCCAGCAGCACGGGACAGGGCAATCAGCCCCAGCATTTT. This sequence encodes CASSTGQGNQPQHF. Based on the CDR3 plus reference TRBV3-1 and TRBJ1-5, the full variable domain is DTAVSQTPKYLVTQMGNDKSIKCEQNLGHDTMYWYKQDSKKFLKIMFSYNNKELIINETVPNRFSPKSPDKAHLNLHINSLELGDSAVYFCASSTGQGNQPQHFGDGTRLSIL.

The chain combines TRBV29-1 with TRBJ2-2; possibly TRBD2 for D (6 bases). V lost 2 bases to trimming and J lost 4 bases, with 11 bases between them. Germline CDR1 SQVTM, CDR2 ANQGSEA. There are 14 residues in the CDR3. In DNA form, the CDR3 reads TGCAGCGTTGAACGGGAGAGTAGCACCGGGGAGCTGTTTTTT. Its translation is CSVERESSTGELFF.

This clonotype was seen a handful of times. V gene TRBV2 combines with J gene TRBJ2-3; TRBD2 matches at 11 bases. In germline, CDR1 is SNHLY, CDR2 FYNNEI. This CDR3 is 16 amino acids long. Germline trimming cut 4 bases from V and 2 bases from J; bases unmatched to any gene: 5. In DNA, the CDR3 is TGTGCCAGCAGTGGTTTAGCGGGAGGGACCACAGATACGCAGTATTTT. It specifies CASSGLAGGTTDTQYF. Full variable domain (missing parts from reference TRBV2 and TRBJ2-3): EPEVTQTPSHQVTQMGQEVILRCVPISNHLYFYWYRQILGQKVEFLVSFYNNEISEKSEIFDDQFSVERPDGSNFTLKIRSTKLEDSAMYFCASSGLAGGTTDTQYFGPGTRLTVL.

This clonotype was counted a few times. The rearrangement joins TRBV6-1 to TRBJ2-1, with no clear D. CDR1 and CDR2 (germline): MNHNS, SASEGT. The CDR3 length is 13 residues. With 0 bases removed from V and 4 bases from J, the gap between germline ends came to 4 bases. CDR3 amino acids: CASSEAWYNEQFF. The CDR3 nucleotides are TGTGCCAGCAGTGAAGCCTGGTACAATGAGCAGTTCTTC.

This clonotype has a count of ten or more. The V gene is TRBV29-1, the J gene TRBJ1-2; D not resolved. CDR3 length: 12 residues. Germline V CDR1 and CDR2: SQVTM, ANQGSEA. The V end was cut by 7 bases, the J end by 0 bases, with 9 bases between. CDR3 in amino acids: CSGIDTNYGYTF. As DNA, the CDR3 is TGCAGCGGGATAGATACTAACTATGGCTACACCTTC.

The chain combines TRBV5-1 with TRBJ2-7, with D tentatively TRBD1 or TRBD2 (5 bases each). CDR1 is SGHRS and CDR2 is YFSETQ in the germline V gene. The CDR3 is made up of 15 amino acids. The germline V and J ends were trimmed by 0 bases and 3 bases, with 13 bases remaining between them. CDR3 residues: CASSLGDGTLYEQYF. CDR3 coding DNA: TGCGCCAGCAGCTTGGGAGACGGGACCCTCTACGAGCAGTACTTC.

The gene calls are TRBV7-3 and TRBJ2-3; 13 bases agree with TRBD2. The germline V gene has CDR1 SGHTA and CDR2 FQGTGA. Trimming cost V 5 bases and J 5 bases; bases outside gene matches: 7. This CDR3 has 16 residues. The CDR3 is CASSHTSGGAVDTQYF. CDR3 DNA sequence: TGTGCCAGCAGCCACACTAGCGGGGGGGCCGTAGATACGCAGTATTTT.

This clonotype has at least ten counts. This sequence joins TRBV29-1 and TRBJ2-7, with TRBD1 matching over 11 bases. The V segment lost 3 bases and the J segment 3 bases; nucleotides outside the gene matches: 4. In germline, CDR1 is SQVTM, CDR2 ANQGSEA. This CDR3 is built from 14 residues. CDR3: CSVDSGTGGYEQYF. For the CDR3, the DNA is TGCAGCGTTGATTCCGGGACAGGGGGCTACGAGCAGTACTTC.

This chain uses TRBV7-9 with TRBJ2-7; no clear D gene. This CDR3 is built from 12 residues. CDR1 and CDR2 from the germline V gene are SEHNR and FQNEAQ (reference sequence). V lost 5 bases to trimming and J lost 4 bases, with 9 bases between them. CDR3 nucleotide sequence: TGTGCCAGCAGCAAGACTCGGTACGAGCAGTACTTC. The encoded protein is CASSKTRYEQYF.

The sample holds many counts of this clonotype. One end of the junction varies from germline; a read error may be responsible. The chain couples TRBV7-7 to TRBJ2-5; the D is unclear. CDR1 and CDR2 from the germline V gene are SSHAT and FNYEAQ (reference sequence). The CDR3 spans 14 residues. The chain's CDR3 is CASSSNRAQETQYF. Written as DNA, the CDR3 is TGTGCTAGCAGCTCCAATAGGGCTCAAGAGACCCAGTACTTC.

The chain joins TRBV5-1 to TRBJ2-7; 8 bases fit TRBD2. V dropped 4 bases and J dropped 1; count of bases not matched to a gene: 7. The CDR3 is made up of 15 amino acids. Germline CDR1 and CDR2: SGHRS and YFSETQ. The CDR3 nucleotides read TGCGCCAGCAGCACCGGGACTAGGACTTCCTACGAGCAGTACTTC. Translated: CASSTGTRTSYEQYF.

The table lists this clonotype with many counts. DNA of the CDR3: TGTGCCAGCAGCCCCGTGGGGGCGAACTACAATGAGCAGTTCTTC. Translating it yields CASSPVGANYNEQFF. J is TRBJ2-1 and V is TRBV9; weak D call: TRBD1 (6 bases). CDR1 and CDR2 (germline): SGDLS, YYNGEE. V lost 4 bases and J lost 3, with 14 bases in between. This CDR3 comprises 15 residues.

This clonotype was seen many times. CDR3 DNA: TGCAGTGCTGTCCACGTTACGGACATCAATCAGCCCCAGCATTTT. Protein product: CSAVHVTDINQPQHF. J is TRBJ1-5 and V is TRBV20-1, with D perhaps matching TRBD1 (5 bases). Germline values: CDR1 DFQATT, CDR2 SNEGSKA (reference sequence). Between the trimmed V and J ends, which lost 5 bases and 3 bases, there was a span of 17 bases. This CDR3 comprises 15 residues.

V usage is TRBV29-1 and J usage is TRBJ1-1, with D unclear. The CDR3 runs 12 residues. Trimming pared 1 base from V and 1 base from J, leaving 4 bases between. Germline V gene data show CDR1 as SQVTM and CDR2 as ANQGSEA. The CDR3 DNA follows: TGCAGCGTTGAAGGGCCGAACACTGAAGCTTTCTTT. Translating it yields CSVEGPNTEAFF.

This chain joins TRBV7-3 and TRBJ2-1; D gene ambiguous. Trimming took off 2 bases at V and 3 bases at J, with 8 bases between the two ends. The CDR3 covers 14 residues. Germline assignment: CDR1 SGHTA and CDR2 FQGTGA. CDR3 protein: CASSLSTSYNEQFF. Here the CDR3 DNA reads TGTGCCAGCAGCTTATCGACGAGCTACAATGAGCAGTTCTTC.

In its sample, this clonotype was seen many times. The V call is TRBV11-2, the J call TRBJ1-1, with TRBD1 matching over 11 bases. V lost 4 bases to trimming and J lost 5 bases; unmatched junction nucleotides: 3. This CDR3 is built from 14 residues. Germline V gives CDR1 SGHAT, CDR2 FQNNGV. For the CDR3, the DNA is TGTGCCAGCAGCTCCGGGACAGGGGGAACTGAAGCTTTCTTT. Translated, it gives CASSSGTGGTEAFF.

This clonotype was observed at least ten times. As DNA, the CDR3 is TGCGCCAGCAGCCAAGTAACGGGAGCGGGGTCTGGGGCCAACGTCCTGACTTTC. Amino acids: CASSQVTGAGSGANVLTF. The chain recombines TRBV4-1 with TRBJ2-6; TRBD2 matches at 7 bases. Per the germline V gene, CDR1 is MGHRA and CDR2 is YSYEKL. Trimming took 1 base from V and 1 from J; bases not matched to a gene: 7. CDR3 length: 18 residues.

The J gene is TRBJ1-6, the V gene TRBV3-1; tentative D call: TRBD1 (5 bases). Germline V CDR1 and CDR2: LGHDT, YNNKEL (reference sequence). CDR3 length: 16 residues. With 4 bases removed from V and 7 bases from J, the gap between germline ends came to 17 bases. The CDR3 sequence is CASSPRPAGQNSPLHF. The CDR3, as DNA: TGTGCCAGCAGCCCGCGCCCCGCAGGGCAGAATTCACCCCTCCACTTT.

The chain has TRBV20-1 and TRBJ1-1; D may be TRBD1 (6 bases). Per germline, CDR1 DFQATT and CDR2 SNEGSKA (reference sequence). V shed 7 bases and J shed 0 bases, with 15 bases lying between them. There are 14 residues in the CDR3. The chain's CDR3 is CSERSTGMNTEAFF. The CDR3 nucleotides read TGCAGTGAGAGGAGCACAGGGATGAACACTGAAGCTTTCTTT.

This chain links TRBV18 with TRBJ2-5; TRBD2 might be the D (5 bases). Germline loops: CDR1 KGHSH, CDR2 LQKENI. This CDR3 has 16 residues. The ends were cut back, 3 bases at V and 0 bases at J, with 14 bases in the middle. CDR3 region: CASSPRAGVNQETQYF. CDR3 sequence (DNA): TGTGCCAGCTCACCCCGCGCCGGGGTGAACCAAGAGACCCAGTACTTC.